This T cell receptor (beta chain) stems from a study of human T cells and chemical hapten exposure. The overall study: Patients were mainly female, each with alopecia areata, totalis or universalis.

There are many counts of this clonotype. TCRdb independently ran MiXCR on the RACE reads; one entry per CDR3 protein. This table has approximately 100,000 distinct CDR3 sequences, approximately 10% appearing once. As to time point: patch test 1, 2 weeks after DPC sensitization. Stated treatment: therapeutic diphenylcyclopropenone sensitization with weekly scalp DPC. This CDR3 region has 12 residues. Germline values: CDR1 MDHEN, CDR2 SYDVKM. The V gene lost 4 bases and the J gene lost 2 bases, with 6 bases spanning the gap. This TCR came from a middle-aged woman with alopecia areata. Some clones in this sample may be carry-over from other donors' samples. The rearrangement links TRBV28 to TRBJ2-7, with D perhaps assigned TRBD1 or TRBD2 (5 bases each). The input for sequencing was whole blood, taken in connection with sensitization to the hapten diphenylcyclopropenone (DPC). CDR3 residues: CASSSGPYEQYF. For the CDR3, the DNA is TGTGCCAGCAGTTCGGGGCCCTACGAGCAGTACTTC.